Listed below are T cell receptor beta chains from one sample, sequenced in a study of blood T cell repertoires in COVID-19. Clones were sequenced by immunoSEQ multiplex PCR, and TCRdb holds only the in-frame ones, with some missing. The sample includes about 260,000 clones, 85% to 90% of them seen just once. The sample was peripheral blood. The receptors stem from a woman in her forties who had recovered from COVID-19. Both conserved end residues are part of each CDR3. The D gene is left open where the match is weak. Rows may omit the clone size; those that give it use once, few, many or a size class.

NA	TRBV7-9	TRBD2	TRBJ2-3	TGTGCCAGCAGCTACGGGACTAGCAAAGATACGCAGTATTTT	CASSYGTSKDTQYF
NA	TRBV6-1	NA	TRBJ2-7	TGTGCCAGCAGTGAAAATACGGCCTACGGGGAGCAGTACTTC	CASSENTAYGEQYF
NA	TRBV7-9	NA	TRBJ1-2	TGTGCCAGCAGCCTATCGGAGGGTGGCTACACCTTC	CASSLSEGGYTF
NA	TRBV18	TRBD1	TRBJ1-2	TGTGCCAGCTCACCCTTTGGGACAGGGGGCGCGAACTATGGCTACACCTTC	CASSPFGTGGANYGYTF
NA	TRBV27	NA	TRBJ1-2	TGTGCCAGCAGTTTATCAAGGGAGAGCTATGGCTACACCTTC	CASSLSRESYGYTF
few	TRBV5-6	TRBD2	TRBJ2-7	TGTGCCAGCAGCTCCCTAGCGGGGGCCACCTACGAGCAGTACTTC	CASSSLAGATYEQYF
NA	TRBV13	TRBD2	TRBJ2-1	TGTGCCAGCAGCTTATTGGCTAGCGGGTGGAATGAGCAGTTCTTC	CASSLLASGWNEQFF
NA	TRBV6-2/TRBV6-3	NA	TRBJ1-2	TGTGCCAGCAGTTACTCAGCCCTAAGGAGTGGCTACACCTTC	CASSYSALRSGYTF
few	TRBV27	NA	TRBJ1-6	TGTGCCAGCAGTTCACTGCAGTCAGGAGGTTCACCCCTCCACTTT	CASSSLQSGGSPLHF
NA	TRBV10-1	NA	TRBJ2-2	TGCGCCAGCGGCGGCGGACAGAGGGCCGGGGAGCTGTTTTTT	CASGGGQRAGELFF